This TCR beta chain stems from a study of shared clonotypes between healthy human individuals. The repertoire was sequenced with immunoSEQ multiplex PCR; TCRdb's copy has only in-frame clones and lacks some. Counted here are about 960,000 clones, approximately 76% occurring once; the ten biggest clones make up roughly 1.5%. V lost 1 base, J lost 3 bases, and 18 bases lay in between. Germline CDR1 reads SGHAT; CDR2 reads FQNNGV. This CDR3 has 17 amino acids. Subsets obtained from CD4+ cells comprised CD45RA+ naive and CD45RA-negative memory cells. The sequencing sample was made of memory CD4+ T cells sorted from blood. As for subset: CD45RA-negative fraction. The receptor was derived from a man aged 18 to 29 in good health. V is TRBV11-2 and J is TRBJ2-5; D may be TRBD1 (5 bases). The CDR3 protein is CASSLGGRGQGKETQYF. CDR3 DNA: TGTGCCAGCAGCTTAGGAGGAAGGGGCCAGGGTAAAGAGACCCAGTACTTC. The complete variable domain, with remaining parts taken from reference TRBV11-2 and TRBJ2-5, reads EAGVAQSPRYKIIEKRQSVAFWCNPISGHATLYWYQQILGQGPKLLIQFQNNGVVDDSQLPKDRFSAERLKGVDSTLKIQPAKLEDSAVYLCASSLGGRGQGKETQYFGPGTRLLVL.